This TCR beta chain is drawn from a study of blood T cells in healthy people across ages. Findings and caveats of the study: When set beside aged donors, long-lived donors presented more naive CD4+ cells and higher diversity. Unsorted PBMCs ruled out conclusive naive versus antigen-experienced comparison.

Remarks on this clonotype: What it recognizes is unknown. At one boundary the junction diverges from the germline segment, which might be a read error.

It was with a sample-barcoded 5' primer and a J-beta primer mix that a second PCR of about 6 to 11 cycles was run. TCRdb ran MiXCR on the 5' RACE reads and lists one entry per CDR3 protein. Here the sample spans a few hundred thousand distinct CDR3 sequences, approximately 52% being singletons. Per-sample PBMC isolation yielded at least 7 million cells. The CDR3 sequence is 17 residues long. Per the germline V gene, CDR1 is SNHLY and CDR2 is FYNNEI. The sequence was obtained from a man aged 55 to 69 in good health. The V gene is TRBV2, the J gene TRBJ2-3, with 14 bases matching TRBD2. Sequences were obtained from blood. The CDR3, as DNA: TGTGCCTGCAGTCCCGGGACTAGCGGGAGATCGACAGATACGCAGTATTTT. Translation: CACSPGTSGRSTDTQYF.